A single sample gave rise to the 27 T cell receptor gamma chains below, sequenced in a study of Vδ1+ human thymocytes. Broader study findings: Thymic TRG and TRD repertoires appeared highly polyclonal.

Their target antigens are unknown. RNA was extracted from the cells and then reverse transcribed. The CDR3 regions were amplified by multiplex PCR from V-gene primers to a constant-region primer. TCRdb re-called the multiplex PCR reads via CATT. Here the sample spans 7,000 to 9,500 gamma-chain clones, less than 70% being singletons. The sequenced sample was Vdelta1+ gamma-delta thymocytes from the thymus. Documented subset: FACS-sorted CD3+ TCRalphabeta- TCRVdelta1+ TCRVdelta2- thymocytes. Receptors originate from a girl less than two years old who had congenital heart surgery.

The chain recombines TRGV3 with TRGJ1 or TRGJ2. Matching the DNA to germline supplied the J gene, which TCRdb does not give. This CDR3 spans 14 amino acids. Trimming removed 0 bases from V and 6 bases from J; junction bases left unmatched: 8. The V gene's germline CDR1 is VTNTFY and CDR2 YDVSTARD (reference sequence). The CDR3 DNA follows: TGTGCCACCTGGGACAGGCCGGATGGTTATAAGAAACTCTTT. Translating gives CATWDRPDGYKKLF.

V usage is TRGV2 and J usage is TRGJP2. Germline matching of the DNA provided the J gene here, since TCRdb leaves it blank. The V gene end was trimmed by 10 bases and the J gene end by 8 bases; junction bases not matched to a gene: 4. The CDR3 consists of 10 residues. Germline values: CDR1 EGSNGY, CDR2 YDSYNSKV. Here the CDR3 reads CATFDWIKTF. CDR3 coding DNA: TGTGCCACTTTCGATTGGATCAAGACGTTT.

This sequence joins TRGV8 and TRGJ1 or TRGJ2. No J gene is reported in TCRdb; it was inferred here by comparing the DNA with germline. CDR3 length equals 12 residues. V was pared by 4 bases and J by 6 bases, with 6 bases of the junction left unmatched. In germline, CDR1 is VENAVY, CDR2 YDSYNSRV. CDR3 in amino acids: CATWERGYKKLF. For the CDR3, the DNA is TGTGCCACCTGGGAACGGGGTTATAAGAAACTCTTT.

J is TRGJ1 or TRGJ2 and V is TRGV9. The J gene is not listed in TCRdb, so it was assigned here from a DNA match to germline. Germline-derived CDR1 and CDR2 are GITISATS and ISYDGTV (reference sequence). CDR3 length: 10 residues. J lost 9 bases, V lost 9 bases, and 8 bases had no gene match. CDR3 residues: CALDPIKKLF. CDR3 nucleotide sequence: TGTGCCTTGGACCCCATTAAGAAACTCTTT.

The chain couples TRGV4 to TRGJP2. TCRdb records no J gene; here it was assigned by comparing the DNA to germline. V lost 6 bases to trimming and J lost 5 bases; unmatched junction nucleotides: 6. Germline CDR1 reads EGSTGY; CDR2 reads YDSYTSSV. The CDR3 is 13 residues long. DNA of the CDR3: TGTGCCACCTGGCCGAGAAGTGATTGGATCAAGACGTTT. This sequence encodes CATWPRSDWIKTF.

The chain recombines TRGV9 with TRGJ1 or TRGJ2. TCRdb leaves out the J gene; it was filled in here by matching the DNA to germline. Germline loops: CDR1 GITISATS, CDR2 ISYDGTV (reference sequence). J was trimmed by 6 bases and V by 0 bases; bases with no gene match: 14. This CDR3 is built from 16 residues. In DNA form, the CDR3 reads TGTGCCTTGTGGGAGGTGCCCTCGATGAGAGCTTATAAGAAACTCTTT. Amino acid sequence: CALWEVPSMRAYKKLF.

The chain joins TRGV3 to TRGJ1 or TRGJ2. Here the J gene came from matching the DNA to germline, since TCRdb omits it. Trimming cost V 0 bases and J 12 bases; bases outside gene matches: 8. CDR3 length equals 12 residues. The germline gives CDR1 VTNTFY, CDR2 YDVSTARD (reference sequence). CDR3 protein: CATWDRLEGKLF. In DNA, the CDR3 is TGTGCCACCTGGGACAGGCTTGAGGGGAAACTCTTT.

This clone has a handful of counts. The V gene is TRGV3, the J gene TRGJ1 or TRGJ2. Germline trimming cut 0 bases from V and 9 bases from J; bases unmatched to any gene: 8. Germline V gene lookup returns CDR1 VTNTFY and CDR2 YDVSTARD (reference sequence). The CDR3 sequence is 13 residues long. The CDR3 DNA sequence: TGTGCCACCTGGGACAGGCGGGGCGGTAAGAAACTCTTT. As protein: CATWDRRGGKKLF.

The chain links TRGV5 to TRGJ1 or TRGJ2. Assignment of the J gene here rests on matching the DNA to germline, because TCRdb gives none. The V and J ends lost 0 bases and 5 bases, in that order; junction bases with no gene match: 10. Per germline, CDR1 VINAFY and CDR2 YDVSNSKD. The CDR3 runs 15 residues. CDR3 nucleotide sequence: TGTGCCACCTGGGACAGGCCGAGCGCACATTATAAGAAACTCTTT. Protein sequence: CATWDRPSAHYKKLF.

The gene calls are TRGV4 and TRGJP2. Germline matching of the DNA provided the J gene here, since TCRdb leaves it blank. Germline-derived CDR1 and CDR2 are EGSTGY and YDSYTSSV. J gave up 3 bases and V 0 bases, and 7 bases lay outside the gene matches. The CDR3 is 16 residues long. Written as DNA, the CDR3 is TGTGCCACCTGGGATGGGCTGGTCTGTAGTGATTGGATCAAGACGTTT. Residues: CATWDGLVCSDWIKTF.

About this clone: A much larger clone is a single base away; this may be a read error. At the DNA level, this CDR3 is encoded by other sequences in the same sample as well. This chain links TRGV3 with TRGJ1 or TRGJ2. The J gene, not given by TCRdb, was assigned here from a germline match of the nucleotide sequence. The CDR3 is 13 residues long. Germline trimming cut 3 bases from V and 3 bases from J; bases unmatched to any gene: 5. The germline V gene encodes CDR1 VTNTFY and CDR2 YDVSTARD (reference sequence). CDR3 bases: TGTGCCACCTGGGACGGACGTTATTATAAGAAACTCTTT. The encoded protein is CATWDGRYYKKLF.

The chain links TRGV3 to TRGJ1 or TRGJ2. The J gene was missing in TCRdb and was found by matching the end of the DNA to germline. The length of the CDR3 is 14 residues. Germline V lookup: CDR1 VTNTFY, CDR2 YDVSTARD (reference sequence). Trimming took 0 bases from V and 2 from J; bases not matched to a gene: 4. CDR3: CATWDRHDYYKKLF. CDR3 DNA sequence: TGTGCCACCTGGGACAGGCATGATTATTATAAGAAACTCTTT.

This chain connects TRGV4 to TRGJ1 or TRGJ2. No J gene is reported in TCRdb; it was inferred here by comparing the DNA with germline. Looked up from germline, CDR1 is EGSTGY and CDR2 is YDSYTSSV. CDR3 length: 11 amino acids. J gave up 7 bases and V 6 bases, and 6 bases lay outside the gene matches. The CDR3 reads CATWSGYKKLF. The CDR3 DNA is TGTGCCACCTGGAGTGGCTATAAGAAACTCTTT.

V gene TRGV9 combines with J gene TRGJ1 or TRGJ2. No J segment appears in TCRdb, so it was assigned here by matching the sequence to germline. J lost 2 bases, V lost 5 bases, and 3 bases had no gene match. From germline, CDR1 is GITISATS and CDR2 ISYDGTV (reference sequence). This CDR3 region has 12 residues. CDR3 in amino acids: CALWVYYYKKLF. As DNA, the CDR3 is TGTGCCTTGTGGGTATATTATTATAAGAAACTCTTT.

On this clone: One end of the junction does not line up with germline, which may come from a read error. This sample also contains other DNA sequences that code for the same CDR3. The chain combines TRGV3 with TRGJ1 or TRGJ2. The J gene, left out of TCRdb, was set here by checking the DNA against germline. Germline CDR1 VTNTFY, CDR2 YDVSTARD (reference sequence). The CDR3 has 11 amino acids. CDR3 loop: CATWDRLGKLF. CDR3 DNA sequence: TGCGCCACCTGGGACAGGCTGGGGAAACTCTTT.

The J gene is TRGJ1 or TRGJ2, the V gene TRGV3. The J gene, not given by TCRdb, was assigned here from a germline match of the nucleotide sequence. Germline V gene lookup returns CDR1 VTNTFY and CDR2 YDVSTARD (reference sequence). The CDR3 covers 12 residues. V dropped 4 bases and J dropped 7; count of bases not matched to a gene: 7. The CDR3 loop reads CATWETGYKKLF. The CDR3 coding sequence is TGTGCCACCTGGGAGACGGGGTATAAGAAACTCTTT.

This sequence joins TRGV8 and TRGJP1. Here the J gene was assigned by germline matching of the DNA, as TCRdb has none. V shed 2 bases, J shed 7 bases, and the junction held 4 bases outside the gene matches. The CDR3 contains 13 residues. Germline V CDR1 and CDR2: VENAVY, YDSYNSRV. DNA of the CDR3: TGTGCCACCTGGGATAATGGTGGTTGGTTCAAGATATTT. Protein product: CATWDNGGWFKIF.

This chain connects TRGV3 to TRGJP2. As TCRdb names no J gene, one was assigned here on the basis of a DNA match to germline. The CDR3 has 15 amino acids. Looked up from germline, CDR1 is VTNTFY and CDR2 is YDVSTARD (reference sequence). The V and J ends lost 0 bases and 3 bases, in that order; junction bases with no gene match: 4. The CDR3 nucleotides read TGTGCCACCTGGGACAGGCTTGGTAGTGATTGGATCAAGACGTTT. Translation: CATWDRLGSDWIKTF.

The chain recombines TRGV2 with TRGJP2. TCRdb carries no J gene annotation; the J gene was assigned here by matching the DNA with germline. This CDR3 contains 16 residues. Trimming at V came to 3 bases and at J to 8 bases, leaving 15 bases not matched to a gene. The germline V gene has CDR1 EGSNGY and CDR2 YDSYNSKV. The CDR3 loop reads CATWDRPEPGDWIKTF. The CDR3 DNA sequence: TGTGCCACCTGGGACAGGCCCGAGCCAGGAGATTGGATCAAGACGTTT.

V and J are TRGV9 and TRGJ1 or TRGJ2. TCRdb records no J gene; here it was assigned by comparing the DNA to germline. V lost 2 bases to trimming and J lost 1 base; unmatched junction nucleotides: 5. The length of the CDR3 is 14 residues. Looked up from germline, CDR1 is GITISATS and CDR2 is ISYDGTV (reference sequence). CDR3 sequence (DNA): TGTGCCTTGTGGGAGGACACTAATTATTATAAGAAACTCTTT. Residues: CALWEDTNYYKKLF.

V usage is TRGV3 and J usage is TRGJP2. Matching the DNA to germline supplied the J gene, which TCRdb does not give. Unmatched junction bases numbered 10, after V lost 3 bases and J lost 12 bases. The CDR3 has 13 amino acids. The germline V gene encodes CDR1 VTNTFY and CDR2 YDVSTARD (reference sequence). The CDR3 reads CATWDGPGGIKTF. CDR3 bases: TGTGCCACCTGGGACGGCCCCGGGGGGATCAAGACGTTT.

The rearrangement joins TRGV9 to TRGJ1 or TRGJ2. Germline V lookup: CDR1 GITISATS, CDR2 ISYDGTV (reference sequence). This CDR3 spans 15 amino acids. V was clipped by 2 bases and J by 0 bases; unmatched bases: 7. In DNA, the CDR3 is TGTGCCTTGTGGGAGGAGACCTCGAATTATTATAAGAAACTCTTT. Translation gives CALWEETSNYYKKLF.

The J gene is TRGJ1 or TRGJ2, the V gene TRGV8. No J gene is reported in TCRdb; it was inferred here by comparing the DNA with germline. Germline assignment: CDR1 VENAVY and CDR2 YDSYNSRV. The CDR3 is 13 amino acids. V trimming: 1 base; J trimming: 4 bases; junction bases outside the gene matches: 4. The CDR3 bases are TGTGCCACCTGGGATAGTCCATATTATAAGAAACTCTTT. This encodes CATWDSPYYKKLF.

This clone was seen a handful of times. V gene TRGV8 combines with J gene TRGJ1 or TRGJ2. The CDR3 is made up of 23 amino acids. Germline CDR1 reads VENAVY; CDR2 reads YDSYNSRV. V lost 4 bases to trimming and J lost 12 bases; unmatched junction nucleotides: 45. The CDR3: CATWDKSFVPRSAKTQSPRRKLF. As DNA, the CDR3 is TGTGCCACCTGGGACAAGTCCTTTGTCCCAAGATCCGCAAAGACCCAAAGTCCCCGACGGAAACTCTTT.

V and J are TRGV2 and TRGJP2. Matching the DNA to germline supplied the J gene, which TCRdb does not give. With V trimmed by 0 bases and J by 4 bases, 5 bases remained unmatched. This CDR3 has 15 residues. The V gene's germline CDR1 is EGSNGY and CDR2 YDSYNSKV. CDR3 amino acids: CATWDGRNSDWIKTF. For the CDR3, the DNA is TGTGCCACCTGGGACGGGCGGAATAGTGATTGGATCAAGACGTTT.

This clone has a handful of counts. The chain has TRGV3 and TRGJ1 or TRGJ2. The J gene was missing in TCRdb and was found by matching the end of the DNA to germline. CDR3 length: 13 residues. Per the germline V gene, CDR1 is VTNTFY and CDR2 is YDVSTARD (reference sequence). Trimming at V came to 0 bases and at J to 12 bases, leaving 11 bases not matched to a gene. The CDR3 is CATWDRRIGRKLF. CDR3 nucleotide sequence: TGTGCCACCTGGGACAGGCGGATTGGTAGGAAACTCTTT.

The chain joins TRGV3 to TRGJP2. TCRdb offers no J gene call, so here the DNA was matched to germline to obtain one. Germline lookup yields CDR1 VTNTFY and CDR2 YDVSTARD (reference sequence). The CDR3 runs 16 residues. Trimming took 3 bases from V and 0 from J; bases not matched to a gene: 7. The CDR3 here is CATWDRTYSSDWIKTF. The DNA for the CDR3 is TGTGCCACCTGGGACCGTACCTATAGTAGTGATTGGATCAAGACGTTT.